This T cell receptor beta chain was identified in a study of cytomegalovirus exposure and HLA in healthy donors. Whole-study results and caveats: A later analysis reportedly found fewer N-insertions in an Asian-associated ancestry cluster than the roughly 670-donor mean. There were a few CMV-associated chains whose specificity for CMV antigens was confirmed in vitro.

In the case of this clone: The antigen is undetermined.

This CDR3 is built from 14 residues. Germline V gene lookup returns CDR1 SGHTA and CDR2 FQGNSA. V lost 5 bases and J lost 3, with 14 bases in between. PCR involved 60 Vbeta and 13 Jbeta primers. Clones were read by immunoSEQ multiplex PCR, and TCRdb kept only the in-frame ones, dropping some. The sample includes 60,000 to 70,000 clones, roughly 77% of them seen just once. Sequencing used PBMCs. The sequence was obtained from a woman between 40 and 55 years old in good health and CMV-seropositive. This chain links TRBV7-2 with TRBJ2-7; D is unresolved. The CDR3 nucleotides are TGTGCCAGCAGCATATGGGCCCGAGACTACGAGCAGTACTTC. This gives the protein CASSIWARDYEQYF.